These 32 T cell receptor beta chains were sequenced from one sample in a study of early T cells in non-severe SARS-CoV-2 infection. TCRdb fed the 5' RACE reads into MiXCR, producing one record per CDR3 protein. The profile covers around 60,000 distinct CDR3 sequences, with just over 20% appearing a single time and more than 15% taken by the ten largest. The specimen was whole blood, collected at baseline. The receptors come from an adult who was a healthcare worker with PCR-confirmed SARS-CoV-2 infection or an uninfected control (not recorded which).

Notes on this clonotype: At one end, the junction sequence differs from germline, possibly due to a read error. The chain combines TRBV3-1 with TRBJ2-7; weak D call: TRBD2 (5 bases). This CDR3 contains 13 residues. The germline V gene has CDR1 LGHDT and CDR2 YNNKEL (reference sequence). CDR3 coding DNA: TGTGCCAGCAGCCTCAAAGAGGGTTCCGGACCACGCTTC. Translation gives CASSLKEGSGPRF.

V gene TRBV6-2 or TRBV6-3 combines with J gene TRBJ2-1, with D possibly being TRBD1 (6 bases). The CDR3 covers 12 residues. Germline assignment: CDR1 MNHEY and CDR2 SVGEGT. V lost 6 bases, J lost 12 bases, and 15 bases lay in between. The CDR3 loop is CASSPQGEGQFF. The CDR3 coding sequence is TGTGCCAGCAGCCCACAGGGAGAGGGGCAGTTCTTC.

In this sample, this clonotype turned up a few times. The chain recombines TRBV30 with TRBJ1-1; D possibly corresponds to TRBD1 (6 bases). The CDR3 runs 13 residues. CDR1 is GTSNPN and CDR2 is SVGIG in the germline V gene (reference sequence). The V and J ends lost 6 bases and 5 bases respectively, with 16 bases between them. The CDR3 nucleotides read TGTGCCTGCCTATACAGGGCTGCTACTGAAGCTTTCTTT. Amino acids: CACLYRAATEAFF.

This clonotype was observed a few times. This chain joins TRBV5-1 and TRBJ2-7; possible D gene TRBD1, 7 bases. CDR3 length: 16 residues. V was pared by 4 bases and J by 6 bases, with 23 bases between. CDR1 is SGHRS and CDR2 is YFSETQ in the germline V gene. The CDR3 protein is CASSVGGTADEREQYF. CDR3 DNA sequence: TGCGCCAGCAGCGTTGGCGGGACAGCGGACGAACGCGAGCAGTACTTC.

The chain couples TRBV7-2 to TRBJ1-5, with unresolved D. There are 12 residues in the CDR3. The germline CDR1 and CDR2 sequences are SGHTA and FQGNSA. V lost 3 bases, J lost 6 bases, and 6 bases lay in between. This CDR3 is CASSFEVQPQHF. CDR3 coding DNA: TGTGCCAGCAGCTTTGAGGTTCAGCCCCAGCATTTT.

The chain links TRBV12-3 or TRBV12-4 to TRBJ2-3; D ambiguous. Between the trimmed V and J ends, which lost 2 bases and 8 bases, there was a span of 5 bases. The CDR3 is made up of 11 amino acids. Here the CDR3 DNA reads TGTGCCAGCAGTTTACTTGGTACGCAGTATTTT. Translated: CASSLLGTQYF.

The CDR3 DNA follows: TGTGCCAGCAGTGTGGGCAGGGCGGGTCAGCCCCAGCATTTT. This codes for CASSVGRAGQPQHF. The V call is TRBV2, the J call TRBJ1-5; TRBD1 might be the D (5 bases). The V gene lost 4 bases and the J gene lost 6 bases, with 13 bases spanning the gap. The germline V gene encodes CDR1 SNHLY and CDR2 FYNNEI. The CDR3 consists of 14 residues.

A few counts support this clonotype. The V gene is TRBV2, the J gene TRBJ1-2; a weak D match, TRBD1 (6 bases). Between the trimmed V and J ends, which lost 7 bases and 8 bases, there was a span of 17 bases. The V gene's germline CDR1 is SNHLY and CDR2 FYNNEI. This CDR3 is 13 amino acids long. CDR3 residues: CASTVRGEGGYTF. CDR3 sequence (DNA): TGTGCCAGCACCGTCAGGGGTGAGGGAGGCTACACCTTC. Drawing the rest from reference TRBV2 and TRBJ1-2, the complete variable domain is EPEVTQTPSHQVTQMGQEVILRCVPISNHLYFYWYRQILGQKVEFLVSFYNNEISEKSEIFDDQFSVERPDGSNFTLKIRSTKLEDSAMYFCASTVRGEGGYTFGSGTRLTVV.

This clonotype was seen a few times. The chain links TRBV29-1 to TRBJ1-2; no firm D call. Looked up from germline, CDR1 is SQVTM and CDR2 is ANQGSEA. V was pared by 3 bases and J by 7 bases, with 6 bases between. The CDR3 sequence is 10 residues long. Written as DNA, the CDR3 is TGCAGCGTTGAGCAGGCTGGCTACACCTTC. Protein product: CSVEQAGYTF.

This clonotype was observed a handful of times. V is TRBV7-9 and J is TRBJ2-3; D unresolved. V was clipped by 1 base and J by 6 bases, with 8 bases between them. CDR1 is SEHNR, CDR2 FQNEAQ, per germline (reference sequence). The CDR3 is 13 residues long. CDR3 protein: CASSLDLEDTQYF. The DNA for the CDR3 is TGTGCCAGCAGCTTAGACCTCGAGGATACGCAGTATTTT.

DNA for the CDR3: TGTGCCTCTCAGACCGAAGGTTGGGAGACCCAGTACTTC. Translation gives CASQTEGWETQYF. The rearrangement joins TRBV2 to TRBJ2-5; D unresolved. V lost 11 bases to trimming and J lost 5 bases, with 18 bases between them. Looked up from germline, CDR1 is SNHLY and CDR2 is FYNNEI. There are 13 residues in the CDR3.

The V and J genes are TRBV11-2 and TRBJ1-1; D ambiguous. The CDR3 totals 11 residues. V was clipped by 5 bases and J by 6 bases, with 7 bases between them. Looked up from germline, CDR1 is SGHAT and CDR2 is FQNNGV. The CDR3, as DNA: TGTGCCAGCAGCGGAACCGCTGAAGCTTTCTTT. It codes for CASSGTAEAFF. Full variable domain (missing parts from reference TRBV11-2 and TRBJ1-1): EAGVAQSPRYKIIEKRQSVAFWCNPISGHATLYWYQQILGQGPKLLIQFQNNGVVDDSQLPKDRFSAERLKGVDSTLKIQPAKLEDSAVYLCASSGTAEAFFGQGTRLTVV.

The V and J genes are TRBV7-9 and TRBJ1-1, with TRBD1 as a possible D gene (5 bases). This CDR3 contains 14 residues. Trimming took 5 bases from V and 1 from J, leaving 11 bases between them. Per the germline V gene, CDR1 is SEHNR and CDR2 is FQNEAQ (reference sequence). In DNA, the CDR3 is TGTGCCAGCAGCGCGACAGAAAGGAACACTGAAGCTTTCTTT. Amino acid sequence: CASSATERNTEAFF.

This clonotype was counted between two and nine times. The genes are TRBV2 and TRBJ1-4, with TRBD1 matching over 10 bases. CDR3 size: 18 residues. Looked up from germline, CDR1 is SNHLY and CDR2 is FYNNEI. V shed 2 bases, J shed 6 bases, and the junction held 12 bases outside the gene matches. CDR3 region: CASSEPGQGPRGDEKLFF. CDR3 nucleotides: TGTGCCAGCAGTGAACCGGGACAGGGGCCCCGCGGGGATGAAAAACTGTTTTTT.

The rearrangement joins TRBV7-2 to TRBJ2-5, with D uncertain. Germline CDR1 and CDR2: SGHTA and FQGNSA. V was clipped by 1 base and J by 5 bases, with 8 bases between them. CDR3 length equals 13 residues. The CDR3 here is CASSLVDWETQYF. DNA of the CDR3: TGTGCCAGCAGCTTAGTGGATTGGGAGACCCAGTACTTC.

This clonotype has just a few counts. The CDR3 loop is CASSRTGYTEAFF. The CDR3 coding sequence is TGCGCCAGCAGCCGGACAGGGTACACTGAAGCTTTCTTT. The chain employs TRBV5-1 and TRBJ1-1; 8 bases line up with TRBD1. Germline CDR1 reads SGHRS; CDR2 reads YFSETQ. CDR3 length: 13 residues. The V segment lost 4 bases and the J segment 3 bases; nucleotides outside the gene matches: 2.

The rearrangement joins TRBV10-3 to TRBJ2-7; D gene unclear. Germline CDR1 is ENHRY and CDR2 is SYGVKD. Trimming shortened V by 4 bases and J by 2 bases, and 6 bases separated the two germline ends. The CDR3 sequence is 12 residues long. In DNA form, the CDR3 reads TGTGCCATCAGTGCTCGGGCCTACGAGCAGTACTTC. This codes for CAISARAYEQYF.

V gene TRBV4-1 combines with J gene TRBJ1-1; a possible D gene is TRBD1 (6 bases). The V and J ends lost 7 bases and 6 bases respectively, with 15 bases between them. This CDR3 contains 13 residues. Germline V gene data show CDR1 as MGHRA and CDR2 as YSYEKL. Here the CDR3 DNA reads TGCGCCAGCACGTACAGGGTAGGGTCTGAAGCTTTCTTT. It translates to CASTYRVGSEAFF.

This clonotype appeared many times. The gene calls are TRBV20-1 and TRBJ1-5, with D unresolved. The CDR3 consists of 13 residues. Trimming took off 1 base at V and 6 bases at J, with 10 bases between the two ends. CDR1 and CDR2 (germline): DFQATT, SNEGSKA (reference sequence). The CDR3 nucleotides are TGCAGTGCTAGAGTGAACGGAGGTCAGCCCCAGCATTTT. It translates to CSARVNGGQPQHF.

The rearrangement links TRBV7-9 to TRBJ1-1; possible D gene TRBD1, 5 bases. CDR3 length: 11 amino acids. The V end lost 7 bases, the J end lost 7 bases, and 10 bases lay between the germline ends. Germline V lookup: CDR1 SEHNR, CDR2 FQNEAQ (reference sequence). CDR3 amino acids: CASTGVREAFF. As DNA, the CDR3 is TGTGCCAGCACGGGGGTTCGTGAAGCTTTCTTT.

The chain has TRBV2 and TRBJ2-5, with D possibly being TRBD1 or TRBD2 (5 bases each). The CDR3 has 13 amino acids. Looked up from germline, CDR1 is SNHLY and CDR2 is FYNNEI. The ends were cut back, 7 bases at V and 5 bases at J, with 14 bases in the middle. CDR3 nucleotide sequence: TGTGCCAGCAATTTGGGGGACCCCGAGACCCAGTACTTC. Its protein product is CASNLGDPETQYF.

CDR3 sequence: CASSFQGQYGYTF. In DNA form, the CDR3 reads TGTGCCAGCAGTTTTCAGGGTCAATATGGCTACACCTTC. The rearrangement uses TRBV12-3 or TRBV12-4 and TRBJ1-2, with D possibly TRBD1 on 5 matching bases. CDR3 size: 13 residues. The ends were cut back, 3 bases at V and 5 bases at J, with 10 bases in the middle.

There are a few counts of this clonotype. This rearrangement joins TRBV29-1 to TRBJ2-3; D not certain. Germline V gene lookup returns CDR1 SQVTM and CDR2 ANQGSEA. Deletions cut 3 bases from V and 0 bases from J, with 4 bases between. This CDR3 region has 12 residues. The CDR3 DNA is TGCAGCGTTGACAGGAGCACAGATACGCAGTATTTT. Translated: CSVDRSTDTQYF.

The chain carries TRBV7-9 and TRBJ1-6; D is unresolved. Germline V gene lookup returns CDR1 SEHNR and CDR2 FQNEAQ (reference sequence). Trimming took off 3 bases at V and 7 bases at J, with 7 bases between the two ends. CDR3 size: 13 residues. CDR3 bases: TGTGCCAGCAGCTTCCCAGCCAATTCACCCCTCCACTTT. Residues: CASSFPANSPLHF.

This clonotype was counted many times. This rearrangement joins TRBV3-1 to TRBJ2-3; D unclear. This CDR3 has 11 amino acids. Germline values: CDR1 LGHDT, CDR2 YNNKEL (reference sequence). The V gene lost 2 bases and the J gene lost 4 bases, with 1 base spanning the gap. The CDR3 DNA reads as TGTGCCAGCAGCCAATCAGATACGCAGTATTTT. Its translation is CASSQSDTQYF.

V usage is TRBV7-2 and J usage is TRBJ2-3, with TRBD2 matching over 9 bases. CDR1 is SGHTA, CDR2 FQGNSA, per germline. CDR3 length: 15 residues. The trim removed 2 bases at V and 2 bases at J, leaving 2 bases unmatched. The CDR3 DNA reads as TGTGCCAGCAGCTTACCGGGACTAGCCACAGATACGCAGTATTTT. Amino acid sequence: CASSLPGLATDTQYF.

CDR3 DNA: TGCGCCAGCAGGACTAACTATGGCTACACCTTC. Its protein is CASRTNYGYTF. The chain has TRBV4-1 and TRBJ1-2, with D hard to call. Trimming took 6 bases from V and 0 from J, leaving 2 bases between them. The CDR3 runs 11 residues. From germline, CDR1 is MGHRA and CDR2 YSYEKL.

In the case of this clonotype: A much more abundant neighbour one base away suggests this may be a read error. The chain joins TRBV12-3 or TRBV12-4 to TRBJ1-5; tentatively, D is TRBD1 (5 bases). The CDR3 length is 13 residues. CDR3 region: CANSPPGDQPQHF. CDR3 nucleotides: TGTGCCAACAGTCCTCCGGGGGATCAGCCCCAGCATTTT.

The chain combines TRBV4-1 with TRBJ1-5; D is possibly TRBD1 (5 bases). This CDR3 spans 17 amino acids. Germline CDR1 MGHRA, CDR2 YSYEKL. Deletions cut 5 bases from V and 0 bases from J, with 17 bases between. CDR3 in amino acids: CASSSSRGTDSNQPQHF. Written as DNA, the CDR3 is TGCGCCAGCAGCTCGTCGCGGGGCACAGATAGCAATCAGCCCCAGCATTTT.

This clonotype was counted between two and nine times. V and J are TRBV30 and TRBJ2-1; possible D gene TRBD1, 5 bases. The germline V gene has CDR1 GTSNPN and CDR2 SVGIG (reference sequence). V gave up 2 bases and J gave up 6 bases, with 8 bases separating them. The CDR3 sequence is 12 residues long. CDR3 region: CAWSRGSNEQFF. The CDR3 DNA reads TGTGCCTGGAGTAGGGGATCCAATGAGCAGTTCTTC.

This clonotype was observed many times. The rearrangement uses TRBV7-9 and TRBJ1-5; D is unresolved. The CDR3 has 12 amino acids. Germline CDR1 reads SEHNR; CDR2 reads FQNEAQ (reference sequence). The ends were cut back, 1 base at V and 9 bases at J, with 7 bases in the middle. CDR3 bases: TGTGCCAGCAGCTTAGGGGCTCGGCCCCAGCATTTT. It is translated as CASSLGARPQHF.

This clonotype was detected a few times. CDR3 in amino acids: CASSHPRGRDNEQFF. The DNA for the CDR3 is TGTGCCAGTAGTCACCCGAGAGGGAGAGACAATGAGCAGTTCTTC. The chain recombines TRBV19 with TRBJ2-1; possibly TRBD2 for D (5 bases). This CDR3 is 15 amino acids long. CDR1 is LNHDA and CDR2 is SQIVND in the germline V gene (reference sequence). V lost 5 bases to trimming and J lost 5 bases, with 16 bases between them.